This T cell receptor (beta chain) stems from a study of T-cell reconstitution after alpha-beta-depleted transplantation in children. CDR3 size: 17 residues. Unmatched junction bases numbered 5, after V lost 0 bases and J lost 2 bases. Germline CDR1 reads LGHNA; CDR2 reads YNFKEQ. Unique molecular identifiers were used to barcode this TCRbeta library. TCRdb re-called the PCR reads through MiXCR, storing one row per CDR3 protein. In the table there are fewer than 550,000 distinct CDR3 sequences, around 9.9% of which are singletons. The V call is TRBV4-2, the J call TRBJ2-3, with 10 bases identical to TRBD2. Material: PBMCs from the stem cell graft donor, obtained from the stem cell graft. This TCR was recovered from a human donor who donated a stem cell graft to a child with acute myeloid leukemia. CDR3 region: CASSQDASGGNTDTQYF. The CDR3, as DNA: TGTGCCAGCAGCCAAGATGCTAGCGGGGGTAACACAGATACGCAGTATTTT.